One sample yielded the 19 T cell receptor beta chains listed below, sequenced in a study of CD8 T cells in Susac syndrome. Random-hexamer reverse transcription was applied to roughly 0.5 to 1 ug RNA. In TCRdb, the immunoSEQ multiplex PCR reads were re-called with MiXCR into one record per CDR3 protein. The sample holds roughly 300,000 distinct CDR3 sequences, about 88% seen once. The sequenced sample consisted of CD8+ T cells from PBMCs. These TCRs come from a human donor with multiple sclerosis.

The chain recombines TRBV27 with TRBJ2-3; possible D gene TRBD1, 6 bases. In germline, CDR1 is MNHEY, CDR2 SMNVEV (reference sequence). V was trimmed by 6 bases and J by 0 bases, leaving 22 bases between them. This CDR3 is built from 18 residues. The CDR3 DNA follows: TGTGCCAGCAGGCCCAGGGGCTCCCGAGGACTGAGCACAGATACGCAGTATTTT. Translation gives CASRPRGSRGLSTDTQYF.

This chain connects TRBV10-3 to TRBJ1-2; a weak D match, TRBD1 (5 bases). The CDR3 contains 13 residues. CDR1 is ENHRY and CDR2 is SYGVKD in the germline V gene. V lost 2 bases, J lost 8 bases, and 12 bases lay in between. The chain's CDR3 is CAISEGHLLGYTF. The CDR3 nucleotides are TGTGCCATCAGTGAGGGACACCTCCTCGGCTACACCTTC.

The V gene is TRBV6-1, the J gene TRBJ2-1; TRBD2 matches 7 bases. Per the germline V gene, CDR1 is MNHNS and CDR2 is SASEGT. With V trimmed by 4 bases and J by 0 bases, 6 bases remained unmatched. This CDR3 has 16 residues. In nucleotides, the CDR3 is TGTGCCAGCAGTGTTCTCCGGGACTACTCCTACAATGAGCAGTTCTTC. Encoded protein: CASSVLRDYSYNEQFF.

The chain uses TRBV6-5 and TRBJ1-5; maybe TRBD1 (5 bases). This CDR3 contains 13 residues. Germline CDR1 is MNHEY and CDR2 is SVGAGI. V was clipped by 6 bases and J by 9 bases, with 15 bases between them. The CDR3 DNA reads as TGTGCCAGCAGCCAGGGAAAAGTCGGGCCCCAGCATTTT. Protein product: CASSQGKVGPQHF.

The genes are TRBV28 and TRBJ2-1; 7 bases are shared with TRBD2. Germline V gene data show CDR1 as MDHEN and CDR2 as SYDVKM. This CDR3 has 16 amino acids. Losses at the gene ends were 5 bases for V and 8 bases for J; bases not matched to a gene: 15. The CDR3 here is CASSTLGERGRDEQFF. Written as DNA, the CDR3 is TGTGCCAGCAGTACCCTGGGGGAGCGGGGTAGGGATGAGCAGTTCTTC. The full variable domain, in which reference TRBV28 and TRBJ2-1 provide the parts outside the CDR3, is DVKVTQSSRYLVKRTGEKVFLECVQDMDHENMFWYRQDPGLGLRLIYFSYDVKMKEKGDIPEGYSVSREKKERFSLILESASTNQTSMYLCASSTLGERGRDEQFFGPGTRLTVL.

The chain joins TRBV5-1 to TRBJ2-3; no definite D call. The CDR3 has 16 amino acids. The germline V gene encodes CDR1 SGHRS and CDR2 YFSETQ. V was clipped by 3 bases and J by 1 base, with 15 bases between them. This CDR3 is CASSSFGAQRTDTQYF. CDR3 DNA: TGCGCCAGCAGCTCCTTTGGCGCCCAACGCACAGATACGCAGTATTTT.

This chain's CDR3 is CATSDGAGPDTQYF. CDR3 DNA: TGTGCCACCAGCGATGGGGCCGGACCAGATACGCAGTATTTT. This chain uses TRBV18 with TRBJ2-3, with D perhaps TRBD1 (5 bases). The CDR3 length is 14 residues. Germline V gene sequence: CDR1 KGHSH, CDR2 LQKENI. Trimming removed 10 bases from V and 4 bases from J, with 18 bases in between.

The CDR3, as DNA: TGCAGTGCTAGAGATAGGTACAACTATGGCTACACCTTC. Translated, it gives CSARDRYNYGYTF. The chain employs TRBV20-1 and TRBJ1-2, with D hard to call. The germline CDR1 and CDR2 sequences are DFQATT and SNEGSKA (reference sequence). The CDR3 length is 13 residues. V dropped 0 bases and J dropped 2 bases, with 7 bases sitting between them.

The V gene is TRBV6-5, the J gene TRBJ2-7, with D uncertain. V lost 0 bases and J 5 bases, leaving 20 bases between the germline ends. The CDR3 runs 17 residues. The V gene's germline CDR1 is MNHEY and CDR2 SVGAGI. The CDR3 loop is CASSYSIGFSAYDEQYF. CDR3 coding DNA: TGTGCCAGCAGTTACTCGATAGGTTTCTCCGCCTATGACGAGCAGTACTTC.

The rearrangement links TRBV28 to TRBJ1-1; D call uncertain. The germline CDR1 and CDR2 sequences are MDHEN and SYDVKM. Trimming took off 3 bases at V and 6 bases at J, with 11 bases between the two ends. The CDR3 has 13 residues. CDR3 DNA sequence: TGTGCCAGCAGTTTTAGTTTTGGCGCTGAAGCTTTCTTT. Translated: CASSFSFGAEAFF.

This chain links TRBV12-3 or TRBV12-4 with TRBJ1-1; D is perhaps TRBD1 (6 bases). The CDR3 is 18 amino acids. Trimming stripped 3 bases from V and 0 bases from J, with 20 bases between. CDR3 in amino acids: CASSLGAGTGTMNTEAFF. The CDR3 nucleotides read TGTGCCAGCAGTTTGGGGGCAGGGACGGGTACCATGAACACTGAAGCTTTCTTT.

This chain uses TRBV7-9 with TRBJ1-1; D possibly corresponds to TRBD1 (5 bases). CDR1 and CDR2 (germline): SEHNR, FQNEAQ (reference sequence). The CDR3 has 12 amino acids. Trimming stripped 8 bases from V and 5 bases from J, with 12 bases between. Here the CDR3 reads CASREGRTEAFF. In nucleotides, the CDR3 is TGTGCCAGCCGCGAGGGGAGGACTGAAGCTTTCTTT. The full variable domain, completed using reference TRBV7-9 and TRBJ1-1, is DTGVSQNPRHKITKRGQNVTFRCDPISEHNRLYWYRQTLGQGPEFLTYFQNEAQLEKSRLLSDRFSAERPKGSFSTLEIQRTEQGDSAMYLCASREGRTEAFFGQGTRLTVV.

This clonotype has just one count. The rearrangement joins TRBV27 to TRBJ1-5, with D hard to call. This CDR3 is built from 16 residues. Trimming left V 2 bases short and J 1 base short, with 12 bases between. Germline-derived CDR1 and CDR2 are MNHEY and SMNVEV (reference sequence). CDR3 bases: TGTGCCAGCAGTTTAGACGGTCGGGCAAGCAATCAGCCCCAGCATTTT. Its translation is CASSLDGRASNQPQHF.

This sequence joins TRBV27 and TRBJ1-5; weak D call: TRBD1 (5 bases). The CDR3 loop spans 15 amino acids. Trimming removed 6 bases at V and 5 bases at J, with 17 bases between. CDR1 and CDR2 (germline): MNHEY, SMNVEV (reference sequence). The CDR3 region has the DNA TGTGCCAGCAGCTCTGGCGGACACCTTTATCAGCCCCAGCATTTT. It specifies CASSSGGHLYQPQHF.

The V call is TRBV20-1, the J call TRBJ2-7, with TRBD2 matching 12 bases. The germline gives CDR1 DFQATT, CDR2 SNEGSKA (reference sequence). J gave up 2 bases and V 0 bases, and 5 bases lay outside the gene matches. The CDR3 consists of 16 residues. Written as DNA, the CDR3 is TGCAGTGCTAGAGACCCGGGACTAGCGGGCCCCTACGAGCAGTACTTC. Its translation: CSARDPGLAGPYEQYF.

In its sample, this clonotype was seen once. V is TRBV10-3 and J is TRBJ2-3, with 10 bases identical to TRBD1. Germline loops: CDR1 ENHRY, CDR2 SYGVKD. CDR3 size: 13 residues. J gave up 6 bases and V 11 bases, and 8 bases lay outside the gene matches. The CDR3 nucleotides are TGTGCCGGCGGGGACAGGGGTGGCGATACGCAGTATTTT. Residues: CAGGDRGGDTQYF.

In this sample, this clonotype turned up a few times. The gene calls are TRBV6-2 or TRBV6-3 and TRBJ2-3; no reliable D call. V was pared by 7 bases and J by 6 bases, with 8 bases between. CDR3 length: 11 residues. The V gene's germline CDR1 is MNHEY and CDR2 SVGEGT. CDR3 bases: TGTGCCAGCACCACCTGGGATACGCAGTATTTT. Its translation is CASTTWDTQYF.

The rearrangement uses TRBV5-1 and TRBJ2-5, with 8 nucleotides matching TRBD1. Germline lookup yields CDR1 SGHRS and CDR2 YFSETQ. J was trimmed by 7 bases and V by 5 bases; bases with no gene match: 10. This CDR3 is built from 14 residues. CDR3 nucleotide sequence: TGCGCCAGCAGTAGGGACAGGTTGGAGGGGACCCAGTACTTC. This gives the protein CASSRDRLEGTQYF.

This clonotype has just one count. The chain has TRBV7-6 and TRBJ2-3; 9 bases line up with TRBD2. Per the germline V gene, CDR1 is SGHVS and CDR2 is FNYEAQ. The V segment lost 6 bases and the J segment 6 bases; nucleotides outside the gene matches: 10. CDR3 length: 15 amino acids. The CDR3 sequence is CASSFLAGAGDTQYF. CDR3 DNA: TGTGCCAGCAGTTTCTTAGCGGGAGCAGGTGATACGCAGTATTTT.